This T cell receptor beta chain was sequenced in a study of shared clonotypes between healthy human individuals (dated by TCRdb to 2018 to 2020). Regarding the study in general: Two women and a few men aged 18 to 49 years were included in the cohort. For each donor, CD4 naive and CD4 memory were each given three plates, CD8 naive was given two plates, and CD8 memory was given one plate. Blood TCR repertoires of about five healthy adults were deeply sequenced to estimate repertoire size and the extent of clonotype sharing between individuals. To increase sequencing depth and limit assay-specific biases, TCR repertoire library preparation and sequencing were carried out by different laboratories using diverse techniques. Per donor, leukapheresis produced somewhere between about 0.9 and 10 billion PBMCs. Study-wide conclusions, independent of this receptor: Rarefaction of sorted-subset datasets indicated incomplete sequencing despite the large sequencing depth. Sampling was restricted to blood, and TCR repertoires in tissue are likely to differ from TCR repertoires in blood. Clonotypes shared by all four sorted-subset donors showed higher generation probabilities than non-shared clonotypes. Pairwise subsampling indicated that sequencing depth was expected to affect the degree of clonotype sharing among donors. Naive subsets generally had larger estimated clonotype richness than memory subsets. When four donors were compared, the shared fraction of clonotypes was about 5.5% for naive CD4, 3% to 4% for naive CD8, 2.3% for memory CD4, and 0.4% for memory CD8. The genetic and exposure-history diversity represented was limited by the small number of donors.

Compared with germline, V lacks 2 bases and J lacks 9 bases; bases without a gene match: 9. Its CDR3 holds 15 amino acids, cysteine through phenylalanine. Kept here is only the CDR3 DNA, which spans 45 bases and is read in frame from base 1. CDR1 and CDR2, looked up from the germline V gene, are SGHRS and YFSETQ. For this clone: The antigen it recognizes is unknown. The input lacks base qualities; no much larger clone sits a single base away.

Using the deep immunoSEQ assay, multiplex PCR amplified TCR CDR3 regions from genomic DNA. Genomic DNA extracted from each cell subset was distributed evenly over all wells of several immunoSEQ 96-well plates, and each plate served as one replicate. For sorted subsets, each replicate PCR was loaded with about 0.2 ug genomic DNA, equivalent to some 31,000 T cell genomes. Purified libraries were quantified with a Qubit 3.0 fluorometer, sized on a Bioanalyzer 2100, and re-quantified with the KAPA Library Quantification kit. Every immunoSEQ 96-well plate was sequenced on a separate single-read 150-cycle Illumina NextSeq 550 flow cell. In the authors' own workflow: The immunoSEQ output contained only junctional sequences without quality scores, so filtering could not match that applied to full-length reads. Sequences were annotated with PyIR, a Python wrapper for IgBLAST v1.9, and V/J genes and CDR3 were assigned using IMGT germline references. Reads were removed for weak V/J assignments (E-value above 1e-6), missing CDR3, stop codons, out-of-frame junctions, or ambiguous translated residues. A V3J clonotype was defined by an identical inferred V gene, J gene, and CDR3 amino acid sequence. To compute the percentage overlap between repertoires, the number of shared unique clonotypes was divided by the size of the smaller repertoire. Three approaches were used to assess repertoire richness: RTK rarefaction, the Chao1 estimator, and Recon v2.1 estimates of unobserved clonotypes. For all TCRbeta clonotypes obtained by the gDNA method from a few donors, generation probabilities were computed with OLGA. TCRdb limited this immuneACCESS table to in-frame rearrangements with V and J called. A share of clones is missing; checked studies link under half to unresolved V genes, and the rest is unexplained. V and J calls and clone size are copied from that table; D and trimming were computed from the DNA. The sample yields about 600,000 clones; more than 95% were counted once. The top ten clones comprise about 0.06% of the sample.

Healthy HIV-negative adults with no recently reported acute infections or vaccinations were included as donors. All donors were Caucasian adults living in Nashville, Tennessee, USA. CD4+ T cells were enriched by magnetic negative selection, after which naive cells were positively selected on CD45RA and the negative fraction was taken as the memory subset. Blood was collected by leukapheresis, and PBMCs were isolated by Ficoll-Histopaque density gradient centrifugation and then cryopreserved in liquid nitrogen vapor phase. Purity and quantity of every magnetically sorted T cell population were checked by analytical flow cytometry. Genomic DNA was isolated from every sorted fraction and measured by UV absorbance on a Nanodrop 2000c.

Here the chain combines TRBV5-1 and TRBJ2-1, with 9 central nucleotides matching TRBD2. The sequence was obtained from a woman younger than 45 in good health. Sequencing was performed on naive CD4+ T cells sorted from blood. Taken with the paper, the label for cell subset or site translates to: CD45RA+ positively selected. The nucleotide sequence is TGCGCCAGCAGCTTAAACCTAGCGGGAAGTGGTGAGCAGTTCTTC. Its translation reads: CASSLNLAGSGEQFF. Where the CDR3 stops, the reference TRBV5-1 and TRBJ2-1 genes take over; the full variable domain is KAGVTQTPRYLIKTRGQQVTLSCSPISGHRSVSWYQQTPGQGLQFLFEYFSETQRNKGNFPGRFSGRQFSNSRSEMNVSTLELGDSALYLCASSLNLAGSGEQFFGPGTRLTVL.